These 25 T cell receptor beta chains share one sample of origin, sequenced in a study of shared clonotypes between healthy human individuals. Using immunoSEQ multiplex PCR, the repertoire was profiled, and TCRdb retains in-frame clones only, with some absent. Altogether approximately 2,300,000 clones are present, just under 95% being singletons, with the ten largest covering around 0.35%. Sequencing input: naive CD4+ T cells from PBMCs. Noted subset: CD45RA+ positively selected. The receptors originated from a man younger than 30 in good health. Some clones in this sample may be carry-over from other donors' samples.

As for this clone: At one of its ends the junction is not consistent with the germline gene, which may arise from a read error. This chain uses TRBV2 with TRBJ1-3, with TRBD1 as a possible D gene (6 bases). Germline V gene data show CDR1 as SNHLY and CDR2 as FYNNEI. The CDR3 runs 17 residues. The CDR3 sequence: CASSQAGHFPPGNTIYF. In nucleotides, the CDR3 is TGTGCCAGCAGTCAAGCGGGACACTTCCCCCCTGGAAACACCATATATTTT.

The V call is TRBV7-3, the J call TRBJ1-1; tentatively, D is TRBD1 (6 bases). This CDR3 has 13 amino acids. Germline V gene sequence: CDR1 SGHTA, CDR2 FQGTGA. Deletions cut 0 bases from V and 9 bases from J, with 11 bases between. CDR3 bases: TGTGCCAGCAGCTTAACTAGGACAGCGAAAGCTTTCTTT. It specifies CASSLTRTAKAFF.

CDR3 DNA: TGTGCCAGCAGCCTTGGGGGGGGAGACAATCAGCCCCAGCATTTT. It translates to CASSLGGGDNQPQHF. The genes are TRBV7-9 and TRBJ1-5, with D perhaps matching TRBD1 (5 bases). Per germline, CDR1 SEHNR and CDR2 FQNEAQ (reference sequence). The CDR3 extends over 15 amino acids. V was clipped by 5 bases and J by 3 bases, with 14 bases between them. Full variable domain (outside the CDR3, taken from reference TRBV7-9 and TRBJ1-5): DTGVSQNPRHKITKRGQNVTFRCDPISEHNRLYWYRQTLGQGPEFLTYFQNEAQLEKSRLLSDRFSAERPKGSFSTLEIQRTEQGDSAMYLCASSLGGGDNQPQHFGDGTRLSIL.

This sequence joins TRBV10-1 and TRBJ2-7; D unresolved. V was pared by 4 bases and J by 5 bases, with 9 bases between. The CDR3 has 12 amino acids. CDR1 and CDR2 from the germline V gene are WNHNN and SYGVQD (reference sequence). The CDR3 protein is CASSAGPHEQYF. For the CDR3, the DNA is TGCGCCAGCAGTGCCGGTCCCCACGAGCAGTACTTC.

The V gene is TRBV27, the J gene TRBJ1-4; D not resolved. This CDR3 spans 18 amino acids. V was trimmed by 3 bases and J by 7 bases, leaving 24 bases between them. Germline loops: CDR1 MNHEY, CDR2 SMNVEV (reference sequence). The CDR3, as DNA: TGTGCCAGCAGTTTTTTAACCCCGACTAGGGTTCCCACTGAAAAACTGTTTTTT. This sequence encodes CASSFLTPTRVPTEKLFF. The whole variable domain, remainder taken from reference TRBV27 and TRBJ1-4, is EAQVTQNPRYLITVTGKKLTVTCSQNMNHEYMSWYRQDPGLGLRQIYYSMNVEVTDKGDVPEGYKVSRKEKRNFPLILESPSPNQTSLYFCASSFLTPTRVPTEKLFFGSGTQLSVL.

The CDR3 nucleotides are TGCGCCAGCAGCTCCGGGACTAATCATGAAAAACTGTTTTTT. Translation gives CASSSGTNHEKLFF. V and J are TRBV4-1 and TRBJ1-4; D might be TRBD1 (5 bases). Germline loops: CDR1 MGHRA, CDR2 YSYEKL. The CDR3 is 14 residues long. V was cut by 5 bases and J by 6 bases, with 13 bases left in between.

This clone was recorded only once. This chain joins TRBV19 and TRBJ2-5, with 8 bases identical to TRBD2. The CDR3 has 15 amino acids. Looked up from germline, CDR1 is LNHDA and CDR2 is SQIVND (reference sequence). J gave up 4 bases and V 3 bases, and 7 bases lay outside the gene matches. Here the CDR3 DNA reads TGTGCCAGTAGTATCGCTGGACTAGCATTAGAGACCCAGTACTTC. It codes for CASSIAGLALETQYF.

This chain joins TRBV4-1 and TRBJ2-5, with 8 bases identical to TRBD1. Germline V CDR1 and CDR2: MGHRA, YSYEKL. The CDR3 sequence is 16 residues long. Losses at the gene ends were 0 bases for V and 5 bases for J; bases not matched to a gene: 8. The CDR3 here is CASSQDIGQGSETQYF. CDR3 nucleotide sequence: TGCGCCAGCAGCCAAGATATTGGACAGGGAAGCGAGACCCAGTACTTC.

The rearrangement joins TRBV11-2 to TRBJ2-1; TRBD2 agrees at 8 bases. J lost 4 bases, V lost 2 bases, and 13 bases had no gene match. The CDR3 is 18 amino acids. Looked up from germline, CDR1 is SGHAT and CDR2 is FQNNGV. The CDR3 sequence: CASSLRLAGPRLYNEQFF. As DNA, the CDR3 is TGTGCCAGCAGCTTACGCCTAGCGGGCCCTCGTTTGTACAATGAGCAGTTCTTC.

As to this clone: This same CDR3 is encoded by further DNA sequences in the sample. The chain recombines TRBV18 with TRBJ2-6; D is undetermined. The CDR3 is made up of 15 amino acids. V lost 0 bases, J lost 2 bases, and 5 bases lay in between. Germline V lookup: CDR1 KGHSH, CDR2 LQKENI. The CDR3 region is CASSPPGTGANVLTF. CDR3 nucleotide sequence: TGTGCCAGCTCACCACCAGGTACTGGGGCCAACGTCCTGACTTTC. Full variable domain (remainder filled in from reference TRBV18 and TRBJ2-6): NAGVMQNPRHLVRRRGQEARLRCSPMKGHSHVYWYRQLPEEGLKFMVYLQKENIIDESGMPKERFSAEFPKEGPSILRIQQVVRGDSAAYFCASSPPGTGANVLTFGAGSRLTVL.

Only one count was recorded for this clone. The chain joins TRBV25-1 to TRBJ1-1, with D unresolved. The CDR3 covers 15 residues. Germline V CDR1 and CDR2: MGHDK, SYGVNS. V dropped 6 bases and J dropped 4 bases, with 18 bases sitting between them. CDR3 nucleotide sequence: TGTGCCAGCAGCGACCGAGAAGGTCTAGGCACTGAAGCTTTCTTT. Residues: CASSDREGLGTEAFF. Together with reference TRBV25-1 and TRBJ1-1, the CDR3 gives the full variable domain: EADIYQTPRYLVIGTGKKITLECSQTMGHDKMYWYQQDPGMELHLIHYSYGVNSTEKGDLSSESTVSRIRTEHFPLTLESARPSHTSQYLCASSDREGLGTEAFFGQGTRLTVV.

About this clone itself: Additional DNA sequences in this sample encode the identical CDR3. The genes are TRBV5-1 and TRBJ1-1; D is undetermined. V shed 4 bases and J shed 0 bases, with 7 bases lying between them. CDR1 is SGHRS, CDR2 YFSETQ, per germline. The CDR3 is made up of 13 amino acids. CDR3 nucleotide sequence: TGCGCCAGCAGCCTCTACATGAACACTGAAGCTTTCTTT. This gives the protein CASSLYMNTEAFF. The full variable domain, its missing parts supplied by reference TRBV5-1 and TRBJ1-1, is KAGVTQTPRYLIKTRGQQVTLSCSPISGHRSVSWYQQTPGQGLQFLFEYFSETQRNKGNFPGRFSGRQFSNSRSEMNVSTLELGDSALYLCASSLYMNTEAFFGQGTRLTVV.

In nucleotides, the CDR3 is TGCGCCAGCAGCCCTCCCATAGCGGGAGGGCCTATTGAGCAGTTCTTC. It codes for CASSPPIAGGPIEQFF. This chain joins TRBV5-1 and TRBJ2-1; TRBD2 matches at 11 bases. The CDR3 is 16 residues long. Losses at the gene ends were 4 bases for V and 9 bases for J; bases not matched to a gene: 12. Germline assignment: CDR1 SGHRS and CDR2 YFSETQ.

The CDR3 DNA follows: TGTGCCAGCAGTTACTCGGCAGCGACCTACGAGCAGTACTTC. This translates into CASSYSAATYEQYF. This sequence joins TRBV6-5 and TRBJ2-7; D remains ambiguous. CDR1 is MNHEY, CDR2 SVGAGI, per germline. This CDR3 spans 14 amino acids. The V gene lost 0 bases and the J gene lost 2 bases, with 8 bases spanning the gap.

The genes are TRBV5-4 and TRBJ1-1, with 9 bases lining up with TRBD1. Germline values: CDR1 SGHNT, CDR2 YYREEE (reference sequence). J was trimmed by 7 bases and V by 0 bases; bases with no gene match: 4. This CDR3 contains 14 residues. The CDR3 sequence is CASSLVQGASEAFF. CDR3 nucleotides: TGTGCCAGCAGCTTGGTACAGGGGGCTAGTGAAGCTTTCTTT.

CDR3 in amino acids: CASSPLLQGAPYEQYF. CDR3 sequence (DNA): TGTGCCAGCAGCCCTCTTCTTCAGGGGGCACCCTACGAGCAGTACTTC. The chain employs TRBV5-6 and TRBJ2-5; 8 bases match TRBD1. The J call is doubtful: the DNA matches TRBJ2-7 better. The CDR3 extends over 16 amino acids. CDR1 SGHDT and CDR2 YYEEEE come from the germline V gene.

CDR3 bases: TGCGCCAGCAGTCACCCGCTCGAGGCGAACACCGGGGAGCTGTTTTTT. This codes for CASSHPLEANTGELFF. This chain links TRBV23-1 with TRBJ2-2; D is uncertain. TRBV23-1 is noted as an ORF with a role that remains uncertain. The CDR3 is 16 amino acids. The V end was cut by 3 bases, the J end by 0 bases, with 11 bases between.

Note on this clone: Different DNA sequences within this sample yield the same CDR3. CDR3 sequence (DNA): TGTGCCAGCAGCCAAGATAGGACAGTACAAGAGACCCAGTACTTC. Protein product: CASSQDRTVQETQYF. The J gene is TRBJ2-5, the V gene TRBV4-2, with D maybe TRBD1 (6 bases). This CDR3 spans 15 amino acids. Trimming stripped 0 bases from V and 2 bases from J, with 10 bases between. Per the germline V gene, CDR1 is LGHNA and CDR2 is YNFKEQ.

The rearrangement joins TRBV5-4 to TRBJ2-7; 9 nucleotides agree with TRBD1. This CDR3 region has 15 residues. Unmatched junction bases numbered 8, after V lost 4 bases and J lost 3 bases. Per germline, CDR1 SGHNT and CDR2 YYREEE (reference sequence). CDR3 in DNA: TGTGCCAGCAGCCGCGGGGACAGGGTATTCTACGAGCAGTACTTC. Translating it yields CASSRGDRVFYEQYF.

V is TRBV9 and J is TRBJ2-5; no definite D call. The germline V gene has CDR1 SGDLS and CDR2 YYNGEE. Trimming pared 0 bases from V and 5 bases from J, leaving 2 bases between. The CDR3 consists of 11 residues. Here the CDR3 DNA reads TGTGCCAGCAGCGTAGATGAGACCCAGTACTTC. Translating it yields CASSVDETQYF.

This chain joins TRBV7-9 and TRBJ1-3, with 9 bases identical to TRBD1. CDR1 and CDR2 from the germline V gene are SEHNR and FQNEAQ (reference sequence). J gave up 0 bases and V 5 bases, and 8 bases lay outside the gene matches. The CDR3 runs to 17 residues. CDR3 nucleotide sequence: TGTGCCAGCAGCCGCGATCGGGACAGGGCCTCTGGAAACACCATATATTTT. Protein sequence: CASSRDRDRASGNTIYF.

This rearrangement joins TRBV5-1 to TRBJ1-1; no firm D call. There are 14 residues in the CDR3. CDR1 is SGHRS, CDR2 YFSETQ, per germline. V dropped 6 bases and J dropped 1 base, with 13 bases sitting between them. CDR3 sequence (DNA): TGCGCCAGCACCCCAACGGCAGGGAACACTGAAGCTTTCTTT. As protein: CASTPTAGNTEAFF.

V usage is TRBV5-4 and J usage is TRBJ2-1; 7 positions agree with TRBD2. CDR3 length: 16 amino acids. Germline loops: CDR1 SGHNT, CDR2 YYREEE (reference sequence). Trimming at V came to 0 bases and at J to 7 bases, leaving 10 bases not matched to a gene. The CDR3 nucleotides are TGTGCCAGCAGCTTGGCTGGGGCTAGCGGCCTGAATGAGCAGTTCTTC. Its translation: CASSLAGASGLNEQFF.

The CDR3 here is CASSSWTGGKAQHF. The CDR3 bases are TGTGCCAGCAGCTCCTGGACAGGGGGCAAGGCCCAGCATTTT. The chain joins TRBV9 to TRBJ1-5; 11 bases agree with TRBD1. CDR1 is SGDLS and CDR2 is YYNGEE in the germline V gene. Unmatched junction bases numbered 8, after V lost 4 bases and J lost 11 bases. This CDR3 is 14 amino acids long.

The chain is built from TRBV5-1 and TRBJ2-7, with D unresolved. With 2 bases removed from V and 0 bases from J, the gap between germline ends came to 9 bases. The CDR3 sequence is 14 residues long. The V gene's germline CDR1 is SGHRS and CDR2 YFSETQ. CDR3 region: CASSLIVPSYEQYF. The CDR3 DNA is TGCGCCAGCAGCTTAATAGTACCCTCCTACGAGCAGTACTTC.